What follows is one T cell receptor beta chain and its context. No antigen is known for it. At one boundary the junction diverges from the germline segment, which might be a read error. Germline DNA was extracted alongside blood RNA, which was obtained from unsorted whole blood. HBV chronically infected the treatment-naive patients. Collection of 3 to 4 milliliters of peripheral blood took place before surgery. The sample is drawn from a study of tumor-infiltrating lymphocytes in primary liver carcinoma. Germline V CDR1 and CDR2: SGHAT, FQDESV (reference sequence). This CDR3 is built from 14 residues. Whole-study results and caveats: Researchers found tumor-adjacent and tumor-blood pairs overlapped less than tumor region pairs.

Using a constant-region primer together with ProtoScript II reverse transcriptase, TCR beta cDNA was made from about 490 ng of total RNA. Modified slightly, ARM-PCR produced TCR beta libraries over three nested multiplex PCR rounds. With TRBV1-TRBV30 forward primers and a C-beta reverse primer, the first two PCR rounds were run for approximately 9 cycles each. TCRdb re-analysed the multiplex PCR reads in MiXCR, keeping a single row per CDR3 protein. Counted here are 330,000 or so distinct CDR3 sequences, 65% occurring once; the ten biggest clones make up 5.5% to 7%. Sequencing was done on a sample of peripheral blood. The sequence derives from a man aged 35 to 55 with primary liver carcinoma and hepatitis B virus infection. The chain combines TRBV11-1 with TRBJ1-1; D perhaps matches TRBD1 (5 bases). DNA of the CDR3: TGTGCCTGCAGCTCGGGACGGGGGAACACTGAAGCTTTCTTT. Its protein product is CACSSGRGNTEAFF.